The T cell receptor beta chain under discussion was sequenced for a study of beta chain features in type 1 diabetes. The investigators reverse transcribed all of the isolated RNA, so they sequenced expressed TCRB transcripts. Using immunoSEQ multiplex PCR, the repertoire was profiled, and TCRdb retains in-frame clones only, with some absent. The sample consists of about half a million clones, around 28% of them appearing once. This clone has more than one count but fewer than ten. With V trimmed by 4 bases and J by 3 bases, 6 bases remained unmatched. This CDR3 has 14 amino acids. CDR1 and CDR2 (germline): SGDLS, YYNGEE.

The receptor comes from a young man in good health. The chain employs TRBV9 and TRBJ1-2; 7 positions agree with TRBD1. Sequences were obtained from naive CD4+ T cells from blood. Written as DNA, the CDR3 is TGTGCCAGCAGCCCCACAGGGACAGACTATGGCTACACCTTC. Encoded protein: CASSPTGTDYGYTF.